A selection of T cell receptor beta chains follows, all from one sample in a study of Tregs in tolerant kidney transplant recipients. Assay used: immunoSEQ multiplex PCR; TCRdb lists only in-frame clones, some missing. This table has roughly 250,000 clones, 80% to 85% appearing once. Sequenced material: CD4+ T cells from blood. These receptors were collected from a human donor in good health. The CDR3 runs from the conserved cysteine through the conserved F or W. The order of the fields is CDR3 DNA, CDR3 protein, V gene, J gene, clone size, D gene. A D gene is named only where the DNA matches it firmly. Where a row states a size, it is once, few, many or the class of an expanded clone; other rows omit it.

CDR3nt: TGTGCCAGCAGCTTCCAGGGGCTATCGAACACTGAAGCTTTCTTT
CDR3aa: CASSFQGLSNTEAFF
v_gene: TRBV11-2
j_gene: TRBJ1-1
abundance: NA
d_gene: NA

CDR3nt: TGTGCCAGCAGCTTGGAGTGGGTTTGGCAGACCCAGTACTTC
CDR3aa: CASSLEWVWQTQYF
v_gene: TRBV5-6
j_gene: TRBJ2-5
abundance: NA
d_gene: NA

CDR3nt: TGCAGCGTTATCACGGGATCCCGGGGGGAGACCCAGTACTTC
CDR3aa: CSVITGSRGETQYF
v_gene: TRBV29-1
j_gene: TRBJ2-5
abundance: NA
d_gene: NA

CDR3nt: TGTGCCACCTACCTCACCGGGGAGCTGTTTTTT
CDR3aa: CATYLTGELFF
v_gene: TRBV6-5
j_gene: TRBJ2-2
abundance: NA
d_gene: NA

CDR3nt: TGTGCCTGGAGTCCGCCCTTCGCCGGGACAGGGTCCTCTAATTCACCCCTCCACTTT
CDR3aa: CAWSPPFAGTGSSNSPLHF
v_gene: TRBV30
j_gene: TRBJ1-6
abundance: NA
d_gene: TRBD1

CDR3nt: TGTGCCAGCTCGACCGTACCGGCTGGGGCCAACGTCCTGACTTTC
CDR3aa: CASSTVPAGANVLTF
v_gene: TRBV18
j_gene: TRBJ2-6
abundance: NA
d_gene: NA

CDR3nt: TGTGCCAGCAGTTCAGACAGGGCTGGGACTGAAGCTTTCTTT
CDR3aa: CASSSDRAGTEAFF
v_gene: TRBV11-3
j_gene: TRBJ1-1
abundance: NA
d_gene: TRBD1

CDR3nt: TGTGCCAGCAGCCCGACAGGGCTTGGCTACACCTTC
CDR3aa: CASSPTGLGYTF
v_gene: TRBV2
j_gene: TRBJ1-2
abundance: NA
d_gene: TRBD1

CDR3nt: TGCGCCAGCAGCCAAGTTGGCGGCCATGAGCAGTTCTTC
CDR3aa: CASSQVGGHEQFF
v_gene: TRBV4-1
j_gene: TRBJ2-1
abundance: NA
d_gene: NA

CDR3nt: TGCGCCAGCAGCCAAACCGCAGTTGAGCAGTTCTTC
CDR3aa: CASSQTAVEQFF
v_gene: TRBV5-1
j_gene: TRBJ2-1
abundance: NA
d_gene: NA

CDR3nt: TGTGCCAGCAGTTCTACCGCCCCGACAGGAAGCTCCTACGAGCAGTACTTC
CDR3aa: CASSSTAPTGSSYEQYF
v_gene: TRBV11-2
j_gene: TRBJ2-7
abundance: once
d_gene: NA

CDR3nt: TGTGCCAGCAGTTACCGAGAGCACTATGGCTACACCTTC
CDR3aa: CASSYREHYGYTF
v_gene: TRBV6-5
j_gene: TRBJ1-2
abundance: NA
d_gene: NA

CDR3nt: TGTGCCAGCTCACCGTCCGCCCCGACAGGATGGCACATTCAGTACTTC
CDR3aa: CASSPSAPTGWHIQYF
v_gene: TRBV18
j_gene: TRBJ2-4
abundance: NA
d_gene: NA

CDR3nt: TGTGCCAGCAGCCTGGGAGGTCGCACTGAAGCTTTCTTT
CDR3aa: CASSLGGRTEAFF
v_gene: TRBV25-1
j_gene: TRBJ1-1
abundance: NA
d_gene: NA

CDR3nt: TGCGCCAGCAGCTTGGGACTAGCGGGAGGCCAAGAGACCCAGTACTTC
CDR3aa: CASSLGLAGGQETQYF
v_gene: TRBV5-1
j_gene: TRBJ2-5
abundance: NA
d_gene: TRBD2

CDR3nt: TGCGCCAGCAGCTTGACCGGGACAGGAACAAACACTGAAGCTTTCTTT
CDR3aa: CASSLTGTGTNTEAFF
v_gene: TRBV5-1
j_gene: TRBJ1-1
abundance: once
d_gene: TRBD1

CDR3nt: TGTGCCAGTAGCCTCCGGCGTGCCTACAATGAGCAGTTCTTC
CDR3aa: CASSLRRAYNEQFF
v_gene: TRBV19
j_gene: TRBJ2-1
abundance: NA
d_gene: NA

CDR3nt: TGTGCAAGTCGCTCCCGCTTGGACAGTCAAGAGACCCAGTACTTC
CDR3aa: CASRSRLDSQETQYF
v_gene: TRBV12-2
j_gene: TRBJ2-5
abundance: NA
d_gene: NA

CDR3nt: TGTGCCAGCAGTTTAAAGCGGCAGTTAGCCTACGAGCAGTACTTC
CDR3aa: CASSLKRQLAYEQYF
v_gene: TRBV27
j_gene: TRBJ2-7
abundance: NA
d_gene: NA

CDR3nt: TGTGCCAGCTCACCCGACAGGGCCAACACTGAAGCTTTCTTT
CDR3aa: CASSPDRANTEAFF
v_gene: TRBV18
j_gene: TRBJ1-1
abundance: NA
d_gene: TRBD1

CDR3nt: TGTGCCAGCAGCTTAACATTTGGGGGGGATACACTATACGAGCAGTACTTC
CDR3aa: CASSLTFGGDTLYEQYF
v_gene: TRBV7-2
j_gene: TRBJ2-7
abundance: NA
d_gene: TRBD2

CDR3nt: TGTGCCAGTAGTCCGGACAGTTACGAGCAGTACTTC
CDR3aa: CASSPDSYEQYF
v_gene: TRBV19
j_gene: TRBJ2-7
abundance: NA
d_gene: NA

CDR3nt: TGTGCCAGCAGTTTAATGGGGATCCCTCTAGAGGGACTGTTTTTT
CDR3aa: CASSLMGIPLEGLFF
v_gene: TRBV27
j_gene: TRBJ1-4
abundance: few
d_gene: NA

CDR3nt: TGTGCCAGCAGTGTTCCGGGTAACTATGGCTACACCTTC
CDR3aa: CASSVPGNYGYTF
v_gene: TRBV25-1
j_gene: TRBJ1-2
abundance: NA
d_gene: NA

CDR3nt: TGTGCCAGCAGCCCGGGAGCTAATGAAAAACTGTTTTTT
CDR3aa: CASSPGANEKLFF
v_gene: TRBV7-9
j_gene: TRBJ1-4
abundance: NA
d_gene: NA

CDR3nt: TGTGCCAGCAGCGAATCCGGGACACGGTCGCGGGAGCAGTACTTC
CDR3aa: CASSESGTRSREQYF
v_gene: TRBV11-3
j_gene: TRBJ2-7
abundance: few
d_gene: NA

CDR3nt: TGTGCCAGCAGTGTCAGGGGGAATGGCTACACCTTC
CDR3aa: CASSVRGNGYTF
v_gene: TRBV2
j_gene: TRBJ1-2
abundance: few
d_gene: TRBD1

CDR3nt: TGTGCCAGCAGTTACGGACAGGGCAGCACTGAAGCTTTCTTT
CDR3aa: CASSYGQGSTEAFF
v_gene: TRBV6-5
j_gene: TRBJ1-1
abundance: NA
d_gene: TRBD1

CDR3nt: TGTGCCAGCAGCCCCTTTTCTGCCGCAGATCAGCCCCAGCATTTT
CDR3aa: CASSPFSAADQPQHF
v_gene: TRBV27
j_gene: TRBJ1-5
abundance: NA
d_gene: NA

CDR3nt: TGTGCCAGTAGTCTAGGCAGGAACGATCAGCCCCAGCATTTT
CDR3aa: CASSLGRNDQPQHF
v_gene: TRBV19
j_gene: TRBJ1-5
abundance: NA
d_gene: NA

CDR3nt: TGCGCCAGCAGCCAAGAGGACGCAATCTATGGCTACACCTTC
CDR3aa: CASSQEDAIYGYTF
v_gene: TRBV4-1
j_gene: TRBJ1-2
abundance: once
d_gene: NA

CDR3nt: TGCGCCAGCAGCTTGGCCTCAATGAGGGCTAACACCGGGGAGCTGTTTTTT
CDR3aa: CASSLASMRANTGELFF
v_gene: TRBV5-1
j_gene: TRBJ2-2
abundance: NA
d_gene: NA

CDR3nt: TGTGCCAGTAGCCGGGACAGAGGGTACTACGAGCAGTACTTC
CDR3aa: CASSRDRGYYEQYF
v_gene: TRBV9
j_gene: TRBJ2-7
abundance: NA
d_gene: TRBD1

CDR3nt: TGCGCCAGCAGCCAGGGCCGAGGGGTTACCTACAATGAGCAGTTCTTC
CDR3aa: CASSQGRGVTYNEQFF
v_gene: TRBV4-1
j_gene: TRBJ2-1
abundance: NA
d_gene: NA

CDR3nt: TGTGCCAGCATCCAAAGTGGACAGGGGGCGTTTGGCTACACCTTC
CDR3aa: CASIQSGQGAFGYTF
v_gene: TRBV6-6
j_gene: TRBJ1-2
abundance: once
d_gene: TRBD1

CDR3nt: TGCGCCAGCAGCTCCCCTAGCGGGAGGGCCGGGGCGGCCGAGCAGTTCTTC
CDR3aa: CASSSPSGRAGAAEQFF
v_gene: TRBV4-1
j_gene: TRBJ2-1
abundance: NA
d_gene: TRBD2

CDR3nt: TGTGCCAGCAGCCCCCGGAGCCCCAATTCACCCCTCCACTTT
CDR3aa: CASSPRSPNSPLHF
v_gene: TRBV7-9
j_gene: TRBJ1-6
abundance: NA
d_gene: NA

CDR3nt: TGTGCCTGGGGACTAAGCCGGGCTTTCTTT
CDR3aa: CAWGLSRAFF
v_gene: TRBV30
j_gene: TRBJ1-1
abundance: once
d_gene: NA

CDR3nt: TGTGCCAGCAGCCAAGACTTTGGCAGGGAAACCTACGAGCAGTACTTC
CDR3aa: CASSQDFGRETYEQYF
v_gene: TRBV4-2
j_gene: TRBJ2-7
abundance: NA
d_gene: NA

CDR3nt: TGCGCCAGCACCGGAGGACAGGGCCATTCACCCCTCCACTTT
CDR3aa: CASTGGQGHSPLHF
v_gene: TRBV5-1
j_gene: TRBJ1-6
abundance: NA
d_gene: TRBD1

CDR3nt: TGTGCCTGGAGTGTAGGCCGCAGGGAGCAGTTCTTC
CDR3aa: CAWSVGRREQFF
v_gene: TRBV30
j_gene: TRBJ2-1
abundance: NA
d_gene: NA

CDR3nt: TGTGCCAGCAGCCAATTGTTGACAGGGGGCACGGTAAACACTGAAGCTTTCTTT
CDR3aa: CASSQLLTGGTVNTEAFF
v_gene: TRBV16
j_gene: TRBJ1-1
abundance: NA
d_gene: TRBD1

CDR3nt: TGTGCCAGTAGTATGTTCTTACGATCTCCCTACGAGCAGTACTTC
CDR3aa: CASSMFLRSPYEQYF
v_gene: TRBV19
j_gene: TRBJ2-7
abundance: once
d_gene: NA

CDR3nt: TGCACCAGCAGCCAAGACTTATGGGGCTCCTCCTACAATGAGCAGTTCTTC
CDR3aa: CTSSQDLWGSSYNEQFF
v_gene: TRBV1
j_gene: TRBJ2-1
abundance: NA
d_gene: NA

CDR3nt: TGCGCCAGCAGCTTGCCCCACACAGATACGCAGTATTTT
CDR3aa: CASSLPHTDTQYF
v_gene: TRBV5-1
j_gene: TRBJ2-3
abundance: NA
d_gene: NA

CDR3nt: TGTGCCAGCAGCCCACGTAACGGCTACACCTTC
CDR3aa: CASSPRNGYTF
v_gene: TRBV6-6
j_gene: TRBJ1-2
abundance: once
d_gene: NA

CDR3nt: TGTGCCAGCAGCTTATCAGTCACAGATACGCAGTATTTT
CDR3aa: CASSLSVTDTQYF
v_gene: TRBV11-2
j_gene: TRBJ2-3
abundance: NA
d_gene: NA

CDR3nt: TGTGCCAGCTCCTACAGCCGGGCTGGTGGCTACACCTTC
CDR3aa: CASSYSRAGGYTF
v_gene: TRBV18
j_gene: TRBJ1-2
abundance: few
d_gene: NA

CDR3nt: TGTGCCAGCAGCTTGGCCGGGGGACAGGGTATGGTTCGGACCCAGTACTTC
CDR3aa: CASSLAGGQGMVRTQYF
v_gene: TRBV5-4
j_gene: TRBJ2-5
abundance: NA
d_gene: TRBD1

CDR3nt: TGTGCCAGCAGCTTTGCGTCTACAGGGCCGGGAGAGACCCAGTACTTC
CDR3aa: CASSFASTGPGETQYF
v_gene: TRBV11-2
j_gene: TRBJ2-5
abundance: NA
d_gene: NA

CDR3nt: TGCGCCAGCAGCTTGGTTGCAGGATCTCTGAACACTGAAGCTTTCTTT
CDR3aa: CASSLVAGSLNTEAFF
v_gene: TRBV5-1
j_gene: TRBJ1-1
abundance: once
d_gene: NA